Following are 17 T cell receptor beta chains from one sample sequenced in a study of blood T cell repertoires in COVID-19. Repertoires were generated with immunoSEQ multiplex PCR, while TCRdb's copy carries only in-frame clones and drops some. The data show tens of thousands of clones, with around 86% seen just once and over 10% held by the top ten. Sequenced: peripheral blood. Receptor source: a human donor in a cohort sampled during active COVID-19.

This clone turned up a few times. The chain carries TRBV2 and TRBJ1-5, with 8 bases that match TRBD1. The CDR3 is 14 amino acids. CDR1 is SNHLY and CDR2 is FYNNEI in the germline V gene. V was pared by 6 bases and J by 3 bases, with 4 bases of the junction left unmatched. The CDR3 spells CASRATGDNQPQHF. The CDR3 coding sequence is TGTGCCAGCAGAGCGACAGGGGACAATCAGCCCCAGCATTTT.

A word on this clone: One end of the junction does not line up with germline, which may come from a read error. The chain recombines TRBV3-1 (or the pseudogene TRBV3-2) with TRBJ2-5, with 8 bases lining up with TRBD2. There are 16 residues in the CDR3. Germline assignment: CDR1 LGHDT and CDR2 YNNKEL (reference sequence). CDR3 sequence (DNA): TGTGCCAGCCGCCACGCGGCCGGGGGGGGACAAGAGACCCAGTACTTC. Protein: CASRHAAGGGQETQYF.

V is TRBV11-2 and J is TRBJ2-3; D is perhaps TRBD1 (6 bases). CDR3 length: 14 amino acids. Germline CDR1 and CDR2: SGHAT and FQNNGV. Trimming took 1 base from V and 5 from J, leaving 10 bases between them. The CDR3: CASSLGGRRDTQYF. CDR3 in DNA: TGTGCCAGCAGCTTAGGGGGGCGCCGAGATACGCAGTATTTT.

The genes are TRBV30 and TRBJ1-6; the D is unclear. The germline V gene has CDR1 GTSNPN and CDR2 SVGIG (reference sequence). V lost 1 base to trimming and J lost 8 bases, with 12 bases between them. The CDR3 is made up of 14 amino acids. CDR3 sequence reads: CAWSAGSLYSPLHF. CDR3 DNA sequence: TGTGCCTGGAGTGCGGGGAGCTTGTATTCACCCCTCCACTTT. Looking up the rest from reference TRBV30 and TRBJ1-6 gives the full variable domain: SQTIHQWPATLVQPVGSPLSLECTVEGTSNPNLYWYRQAAGRGLQLLFYSVGIGQISSEVPQNLSASRPQDRQFILSSKKLLLSDSGFYLCAWSAGSLYSPLHFGNGTRLTVT.

V is TRBV19 and J is TRBJ2-6; 7 bases map to TRBD2. Germline lookup yields CDR1 LNHDA and CDR2 SQIVND (reference sequence). CDR3 size: 16 residues. With 1 base clipped from V and 2 bases from J, the junction kept 2 bases outside the gene matches. In DNA form, the CDR3 reads TGTGCCAGTAGTATAGCCGGGGGGACTGGGGCCAACGTCCTGACTTTC. This sequence encodes CASSIAGGTGANVLTF.

The J gene is TRBJ1-1, the V gene TRBV6-5; 8 bases agree with TRBD1. Per the germline V gene, CDR1 is MNHEY and CDR2 is SVGAGI. The ends lost 3 bases at V and 4 bases at J; junction bases unmatched: 7. The CDR3 is made up of 15 amino acids. The CDR3 protein is CASSYRDRGGTEAFF. In DNA form, the CDR3 reads TGTGCCAGCAGTTATCGCGACAGGGGAGGCACTGAAGCTTTCTTT.

This clone is labeled as medium-sized (0.01 to 0.1%). The rearrangement joins TRBV19 to TRBJ2-1; possibly TRBD1 for D (6 bases). The CDR3 runs 13 residues. Germline V gives CDR1 LNHDA, CDR2 SQIVND (reference sequence). Deletions cut 5 bases from V and 9 bases from J, with 14 bases between. The chain's CDR3 is CASSVGAAGEQFF. CDR3 nucleotides: TGTGCCAGTAGTGTGGGGGCGGCAGGTGAGCAGTTCTTC. Complete variable domain (other parts from reference TRBV19 and TRBJ2-1): DGGITQSPKYLFRKEGQNVTLSCEQNLNHDAMYWYRQDPGQGLRLIYYSQIVNDFQKGDIAEGYSVSREKKESFPLTVTSAQKNPTAFYLCASSVGAAGEQFFGPGTRLTVL.

V and J are TRBV29-1 and TRBJ2-2; 10 nucleotides align to TRBD1. CDR3 size: 13 residues. V gave up 6 bases and J gave up 3 bases; unmatched junction bases: 1. Looked up from germline, CDR1 is SQVTM and CDR2 is ANQGSEA. The CDR3 is CSVGTGDTGELFF. The CDR3 nucleotides read TGCAGCGTCGGGACAGGGGACACCGGGGAGCTGTTTTTT.

This chain joins TRBV6-5 and TRBJ1-1; D is uncertain. CDR3 length: 14 residues. Germline CDR1 reads MNHEY; CDR2 reads SVGAGI. Trimming shortened V by 4 bases and J by 1 base, and 10 bases separated the two germline ends. CDR3 DNA sequence: TGTGCCAGCAGTTCTCTTACACAGAACACTGAAGCTTTCTTT. Amino acids: CASSSLTQNTEAFF.

The chain joins TRBV6-5 to TRBJ2-3; the match to TRBD2 covers 7 bases. Germline-derived CDR1 and CDR2 are MNHEY and SVGAGI. The CDR3 sequence is 15 residues long. V dropped 7 bases and J dropped 3; count of bases not matched to a gene: 10. CDR3 in amino acids: CASTERAAGTDTQYF. Here the CDR3 DNA reads TGTGCCAGCACCGAAAGGGCAGCGGGGACAGATACGCAGTATTTT.

The chain carries TRBV30 and TRBJ1-1, with D hard to call. CDR3 length equals 13 residues. Between the trimmed V and J ends, which lost 4 bases and 4 bases, there was a span of 13 bases. The germline gives CDR1 GTSNPN, CDR2 SVGIG (reference sequence). The CDR3 nucleotides are TGTGCCTGGACAGGCATTTCCGTCACTGAAGCTTTCTTT. Residues: CAWTGISVTEAFF.

The rearrangement uses TRBV9 and TRBJ1-1, with TRBD1 identical over 8 bases. After removal of 5 bases from V and 8 bases from J, the junction contained 8 bases not matched to a gene. This CDR3 is built from 13 residues. Germline CDR1 reads SGDLS; CDR2 reads YYNGEE. CDR3 DNA: TGTGCCAGCAGTGGAGACAGGGGATGGGAAGCTTTCTTT. Residues: CASSGDRGWEAFF. The full variable domain, in which reference TRBV9 and TRBJ1-1 provide the parts outside the CDR3, is DSGVTQTPKHLITATGQRVTLRCSPRSGDLSVYWYQQSLDQGLQFLIQYYNGEERAKGNILERFSAQQFPDLHSELNLSSLELGDSALYFCASSGDRGWEAFFGQGTRLTVV.

The chain links TRBV5-4 to TRBJ1-2; TRBD1 matches 7 bases. CDR1 SGHNT and CDR2 YYREEE come from the germline V gene (reference sequence). With V trimmed by 6 bases and J by 2 bases, 4 bases remained unmatched. The CDR3 totals 13 residues. The DNA of the CDR3 is TGTGCCAGCAACCAGGGACAGAACTATGGCTACACCTTC. Protein product: CASNQGQNYGYTF.

This clone has only a few counts. The gene calls are TRBV10-2 and TRBJ2-1; D is perhaps TRBD2 (7 bases). CDR3 length: 14 amino acids. Trimming stripped 6 bases from V and 5 bases from J, with 14 bases between. CDR1 and CDR2 from the germline V gene are WSHSY and SAAADI. The CDR3 is CASSLRGAHNEQFF. The CDR3, as DNA: TGCGCCAGCAGCTTACGGGGGGCCCACAATGAGCAGTTCTTC.

The V call is TRBV5-4, the J call TRBJ2-1; possibly TRBD2 for D (6 bases). Germline-derived CDR1 and CDR2 are SGHNT and YYREEE (reference sequence). There are 15 residues in the CDR3. The V end was cut by 4 bases, the J end by 3 bases, with 14 bases between. CDR3 in amino acids: CASSPGAGSYNEQFF. Written as DNA, the CDR3 is TGTGCCAGCAGCCCTGGGGCGGGGAGCTACAATGAGCAGTTCTTC.

This rearrangement joins TRBV7-2 to TRBJ1-5; 8 bases align to TRBD1. The CDR3 loop spans 16 amino acids. The V and J ends lost 3 bases and 1 base, in that order; junction bases with no gene match: 5. CDR1 and CDR2 from the germline V gene are SGHTA and FQGNSA. CDR3 sequence: CASSFTGGHSNQPQHF. In DNA, the CDR3 is TGTGCCAGCAGCTTCACAGGGGGGCACAGCAATCAGCCCCAGCATTTT.

The CDR3: CSASAGGQTDTQYF. As DNA, the CDR3 is TGCAGTGCTAGTGCGGGGGGCCAAACAGATACGCAGTATTTT. This rearrangement joins TRBV20-1 to TRBJ2-3; 8 bases fit TRBD2. V was clipped by 3 bases and J by 3 bases; unmatched bases: 5. This CDR3 contains 14 residues. Per the germline V gene, CDR1 is DFQATT and CDR2 is SNEGSKA (reference sequence).